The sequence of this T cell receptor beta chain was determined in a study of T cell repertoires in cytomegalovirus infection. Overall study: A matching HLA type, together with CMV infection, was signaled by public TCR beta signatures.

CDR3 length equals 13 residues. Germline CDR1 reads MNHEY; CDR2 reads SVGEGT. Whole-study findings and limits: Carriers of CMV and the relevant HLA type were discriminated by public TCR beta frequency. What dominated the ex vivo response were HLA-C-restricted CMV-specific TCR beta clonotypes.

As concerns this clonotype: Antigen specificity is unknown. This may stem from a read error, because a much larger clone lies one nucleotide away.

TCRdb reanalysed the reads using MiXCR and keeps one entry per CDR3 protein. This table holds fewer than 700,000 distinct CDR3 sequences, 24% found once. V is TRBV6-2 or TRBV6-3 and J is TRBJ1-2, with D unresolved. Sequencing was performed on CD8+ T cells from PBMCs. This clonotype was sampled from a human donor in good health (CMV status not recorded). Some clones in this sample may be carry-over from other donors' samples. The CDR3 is CVSSYNLRDGYTF. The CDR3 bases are TGTGTCAGCAGTTACAACCTTCGCGATGGCTACACCTTC.